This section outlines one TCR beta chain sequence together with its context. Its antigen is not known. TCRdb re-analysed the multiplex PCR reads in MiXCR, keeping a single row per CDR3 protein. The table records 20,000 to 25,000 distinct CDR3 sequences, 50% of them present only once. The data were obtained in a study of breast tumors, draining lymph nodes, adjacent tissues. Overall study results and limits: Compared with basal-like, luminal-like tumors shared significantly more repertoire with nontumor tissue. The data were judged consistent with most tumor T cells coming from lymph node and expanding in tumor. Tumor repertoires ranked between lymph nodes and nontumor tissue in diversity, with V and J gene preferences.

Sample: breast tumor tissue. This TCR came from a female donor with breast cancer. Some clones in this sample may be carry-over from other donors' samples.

The CDR3 coding sequence is TGCAGCGTCACAGGGGGCCGCAATGAGCAGTTCTTC. Protein sequence: CSVTGGRNEQFF. This sequence joins TRBV29-1 and TRBJ2-1, with 9 bases identical to TRBD1. V was clipped by 6 bases and J by 6 bases; unmatched bases: 3. The germline V gene has CDR1 SQVTM and CDR2 ANQGSEA. The CDR3 length is 12 residues.